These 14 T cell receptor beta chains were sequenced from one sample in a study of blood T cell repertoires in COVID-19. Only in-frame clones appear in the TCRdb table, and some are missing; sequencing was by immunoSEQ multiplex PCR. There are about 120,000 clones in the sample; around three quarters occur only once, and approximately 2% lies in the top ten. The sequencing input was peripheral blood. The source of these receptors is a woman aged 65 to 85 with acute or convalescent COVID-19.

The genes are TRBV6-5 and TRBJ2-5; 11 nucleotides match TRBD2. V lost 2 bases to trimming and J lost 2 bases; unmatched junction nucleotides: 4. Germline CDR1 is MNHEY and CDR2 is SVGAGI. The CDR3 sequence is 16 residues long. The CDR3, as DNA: TGTGCCAGCAGTTACGTGGTAGCGGGAGGGCAAGAGACCCAGTACTTC. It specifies CASSYVVAGGQETQYF.

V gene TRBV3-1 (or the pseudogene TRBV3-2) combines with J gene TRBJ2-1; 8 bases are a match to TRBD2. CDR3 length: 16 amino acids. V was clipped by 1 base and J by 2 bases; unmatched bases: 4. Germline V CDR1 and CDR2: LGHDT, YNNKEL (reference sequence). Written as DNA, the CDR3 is TGTGCCAGCAGCCAAGCAGCGGGGGCTACCTACAATGAGCAGTTCTTC. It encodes CASSQAAGATYNEQFF.

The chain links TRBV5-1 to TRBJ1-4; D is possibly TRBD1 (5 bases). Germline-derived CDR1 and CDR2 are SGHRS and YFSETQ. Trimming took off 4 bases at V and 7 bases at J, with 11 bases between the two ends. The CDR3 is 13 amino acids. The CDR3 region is CASSQQGGEKLFF. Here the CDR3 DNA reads TGCGCCAGCAGCCAGCAGGGTGGTGAAAAACTGTTTTTT.

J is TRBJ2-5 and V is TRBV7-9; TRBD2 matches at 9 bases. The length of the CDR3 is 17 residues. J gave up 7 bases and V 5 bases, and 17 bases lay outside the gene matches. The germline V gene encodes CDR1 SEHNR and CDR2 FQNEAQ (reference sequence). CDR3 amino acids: CASSPARLAGDPRTQYF. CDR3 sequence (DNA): TGTGCCAGCAGCCCCGCCCGGTTAGCGGGGGATCCGCGGACCCAGTACTTC.

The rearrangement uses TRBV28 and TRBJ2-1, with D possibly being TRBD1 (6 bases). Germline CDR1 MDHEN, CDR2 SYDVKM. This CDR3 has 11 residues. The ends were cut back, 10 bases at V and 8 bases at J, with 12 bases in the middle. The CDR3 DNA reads TGTGCCATCCAGGGGTGGGATGAGCAGTTCTTC. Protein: CAIQGWDEQFF.

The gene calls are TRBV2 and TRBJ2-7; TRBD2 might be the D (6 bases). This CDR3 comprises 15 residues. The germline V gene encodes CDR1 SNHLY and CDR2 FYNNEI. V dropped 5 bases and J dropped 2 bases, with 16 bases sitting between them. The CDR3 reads CASSIRRGIPYEQYF. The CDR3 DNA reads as TGTGCCAGCAGTATTAGGCGGGGCATACCCTACGAGCAGTACTTC.

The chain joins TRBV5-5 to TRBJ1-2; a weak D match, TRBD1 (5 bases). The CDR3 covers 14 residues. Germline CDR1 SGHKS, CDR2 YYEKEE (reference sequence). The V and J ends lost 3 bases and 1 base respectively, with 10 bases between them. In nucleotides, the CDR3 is TGTGCCAGCAGCTCGGGACTCCTTAACTATGGCTACACCTTC. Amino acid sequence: CASSSGLLNYGYTF. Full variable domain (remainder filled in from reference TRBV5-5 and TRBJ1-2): DAGVTQSPTHLIKTRGQQVTLRCSPISGHKSVSWYQQVLGQGPQFIFQYYEKEERGRGNFPDRFSARQFPNYSSELNVNALLLGDSALYLCASSSGLLNYGYTFGSGTRLTVV.

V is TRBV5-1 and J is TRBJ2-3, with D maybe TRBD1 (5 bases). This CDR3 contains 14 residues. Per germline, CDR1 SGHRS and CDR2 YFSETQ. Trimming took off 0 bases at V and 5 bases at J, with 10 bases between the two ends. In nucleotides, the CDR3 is TGCGCCAGCAGCTTGGATGGACAACTAGATACGCAGTATTTT. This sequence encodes CASSLDGQLDTQYF.

For the CDR3, the DNA is TGCGCCAGCAGCTCAGGGGCCAGCACAGATACGCAGTATTTT. It encodes CASSSGASTDTQYF. This chain connects TRBV5-1 to TRBJ2-3, with D perhaps TRBD1 (6 bases). The CDR3 extends over 14 amino acids. Looked up from germline, CDR1 is SGHRS and CDR2 is YFSETQ. The germline V and J ends were trimmed by 3 bases and 0 bases, with 8 bases remaining between them.

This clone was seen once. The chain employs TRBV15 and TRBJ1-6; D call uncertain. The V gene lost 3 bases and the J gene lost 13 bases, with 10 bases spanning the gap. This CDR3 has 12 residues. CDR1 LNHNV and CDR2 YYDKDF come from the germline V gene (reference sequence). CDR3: CATSSQTGPLHF. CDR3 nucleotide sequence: TGTGCCACCAGCAGCCAAACCGGGCCCCTCCACTTT.

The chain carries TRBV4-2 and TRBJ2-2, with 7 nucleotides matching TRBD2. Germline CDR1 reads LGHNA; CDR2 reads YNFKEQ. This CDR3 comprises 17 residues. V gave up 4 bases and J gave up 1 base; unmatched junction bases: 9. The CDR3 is CASSPLTSAQNTGELFF. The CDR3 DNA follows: TGTGCCAGCAGCCCACTAACTAGCGCCCAGAACACCGGGGAGCTGTTTTTT.

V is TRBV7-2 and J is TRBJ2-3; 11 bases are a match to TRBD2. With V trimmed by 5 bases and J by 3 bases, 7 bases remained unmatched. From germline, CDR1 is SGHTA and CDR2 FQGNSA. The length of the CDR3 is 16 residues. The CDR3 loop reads CASSELAGVGTDTQYF. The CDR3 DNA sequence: TGTGCCAGCAGCGAACTAGCGGGAGTGGGAACAGATACGCAGTATTTT.

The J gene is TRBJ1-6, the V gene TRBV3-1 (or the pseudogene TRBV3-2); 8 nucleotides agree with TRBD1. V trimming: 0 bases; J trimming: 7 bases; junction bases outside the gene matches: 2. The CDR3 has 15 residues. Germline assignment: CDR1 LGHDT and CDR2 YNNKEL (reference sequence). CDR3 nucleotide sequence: TGTGCCAGCAGCCAAGAGCAGGGGGCGAATTCACCCCTCCACTTT. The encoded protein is CASSQEQGANSPLHF.

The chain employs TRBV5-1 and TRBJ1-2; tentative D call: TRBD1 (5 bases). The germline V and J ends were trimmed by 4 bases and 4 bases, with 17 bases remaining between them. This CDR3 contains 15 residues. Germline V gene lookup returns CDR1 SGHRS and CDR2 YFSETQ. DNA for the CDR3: TGCGCCAGCAGCCCAGGACAAGGGGAAGGCTATGGCTACACCTTC. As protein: CASSPGQGEGYGYTF. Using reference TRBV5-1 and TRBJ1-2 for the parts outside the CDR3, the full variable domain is KAGVTQTPRYLIKTRGQQVTLSCSPISGHRSVSWYQQTPGQGLQFLFEYFSETQRNKGNFPGRFSGRQFSNSRSEMNVSTLELGDSALYLCASSPGQGEGYGYTFGSGTRLTVV.